This T cell receptor (beta chain) originates from a study of regulatory T cells after allogeneic stem cell transplantation (dated by TCRdb to 2017 to 2018). In terms of the full investigation: Each patient's group depended on whether acute graft-versus-host disease developed within 100 days after stem cell transplantation. CD4+CD25+CD127- regulatory T cells were obtained from patient PBMCs by means of fluorescence-activated cell sorting. Conventional CD4+ T cells defined as CD4+CD25+/-CD127+ were also sorted and TCR-sequenced for comparison in the study. The study compared the regulatory T-cell TCR repertoire after allogeneic stem cell transplantation between patients with and without acute graft-versus-host disease.

Sequencer: Illumina MiSeq. After the RNA was reverse transcribed with the SMARTer RACE cDNA Amplification kit, the TCR beta CDR3 region was amplified. RNA from sorted cells was extracted with the RNeasy Mini Kit. Illumina paired-end sequencing was applied to the TCR beta amplicons. The paper's processing steps were these. MiXCR, VDJtools and the tcR R package were the tools used to analyze the TCR repertoire. Diversity was quantified with the inverse Simpson index, and clones were binned as rare, small, medium or expanded by repertoire proportion. The raw public data were reprocessed by TCRdb itself: fastp quality trimming at Q25, MiXCR clonotype calling, in-frame beta chains only. CDR3 protein duplicates are merged, each entry listing the most common genes and DNA. None of the V and J calls come from the authors' own analysis; TCRdb made them. Recorded for this sample are 350 to 450 distinct CDR3 sequences; about a fifth of them occurred a single time. Jointly, the top ten make up around 20% of the sample.

What the time point label conveys for this sample: 30 days after allogeneic hematopoietic stem cell transplantation. At 30 days after allogeneic hematopoietic stem cell transplantation, peripheral blood mononuclear cells were collected from the patients. This clonotype is termed large (0.1 to 1%). This receptor's antigen is unknown. No much larger clone is present one base from it, and per-base qualities are unavailable. For CDR1 and CDR2, the germline V gene (reference sequence) lists MNHNY and SVGAGI. The germline V end is reduced by 2 bases and the J end by 4 bases; junction bases left unmatched: 10. Spanning cysteine to phenylalanine, the CDR3 consists of 17 amino acids. The CDR3 DNA has 51 bases and is translated from base 1. Here is what the overall study found, with its caveats: No regulatory T-cell clones were found in all patients, and the number of sorted cells showed no significant correlation with the inverse Simpson index. No significant difference in conventional CD4+ T-cell repertoire diversity was found between patients with and without graft-versus-host disease. Compared with patients who had graft-versus-host disease, patients without the disease had a regulatory T-cell TCR repertoire that was more focused and less diverse. Because the patient sample size was small, the findings needed validation in a larger cohort. Top 10 regulatory T-cell clones occupied a significantly larger repertoire share in non-GvHD patients, suggesting expansion of presumably allo-specific protective clones.

This material consisted of sorted CD4+ T cells from blood (whether regulatory or conventional is not recorded), taken 30 days after allogeneic stem cell transplant. This clonotype was obtained from a human patient who had an allogeneic stem cell transplant, so the T cells may come from the graft donor. The chain couples TRBV6-6 to TRBJ2-2; a stretch of 7 junction bases matches TRBD2. The nucleotide sequence is TGTGCCAGCAGTTACCCTAGAGCGGGATCCCTCACCGGGGAGCTGTTTTTT. Translation gives CASSYPRAGSLTGELFF.